This paragraph reports one T cell receptor (beta chain). Each sample yielded at least 6.5 million isolated PBMCs. Extracted total RNA amounted to at least 5.5 micrograms for each sample. The entry originates in a study of blood T cells in healthy people across ages. A sample-barcoded 5' primer and a J-beta primer mix were used in a second PCR of about 7 to 12 cycles. A template-switch adaptor containing 12 random nucleotides labeled each cDNA molecule. The yield of each sample was at least 2.5 million CDR3-containing paired-end reads. TCRdb fed the 5' RACE reads into MiXCR, producing one record per CDR3 protein. The table records under 1 million distinct CDR3 sequences, under 45% of them present only once. The source is a man in his 60s in good health. The source material was blood.

CDR3 residues: CASSQGGTVLSGANVLTF. The CDR3, as DNA: TGTGCCAGCAGCCAAGGGGGGACAGTCCTCTCTGGGGCCAACGTCCTGACTTTC. The chain has TRBV3-1 and TRBJ2-6; 7 positions match TRBD1. Unmatched junction bases numbered 6, after V lost 1 base and J lost 0 bases. The length of the CDR3 is 18 residues. The germline gives CDR1 LGHDT, CDR2 YNNKEL (reference sequence). The full variable domain, completed using reference TRBV3-1 and TRBJ2-6, is DTAVSQTPKYLVTQMGNDKSIKCEQNLGHDTMYWYKQDSKKFLKIMFSYNNKELIINETVPNRFSPKSPDKAHLNLHINSLELGDSAVYFCASSQGGTVLSGANVLTFGAGSRLTVL.